The 23 T cell receptor beta chains presented below share a single source sample, sequenced in a study of blood T cell repertoires in COVID-19. Clones were sequenced by immunoSEQ multiplex PCR, and TCRdb holds only the in-frame ones, with some missing. The sample has 190,000 or so clones, around 80% seen once; the top ten hold about 3%. Input material: peripheral blood. The receptors come from a woman aged 80 or older with active or convalescent COVID-19.

The J gene is TRBJ2-1, the V gene TRBV5-5; D is unresolved. The ends were cut back, 4 bases at V and 9 bases at J, with 11 bases in the middle. The CDR3 extends over 12 amino acids. Per germline, CDR1 SGHKS and CDR2 YYEKEE (reference sequence). CDR3 sequence (DNA): TGTGCCAGCAGCCCAATATCGGGTGAGCAGTTCTTC. Encoded protein: CASSPISGEQFF.

This chain uses TRBV9 with TRBJ2-2, with D perhaps TRBD1 (6 bases). Germline CDR1 SGDLS, CDR2 YYNGEE. V was trimmed by 4 bases and J by 0 bases, leaving 19 bases between them. The CDR3 has 18 residues. The CDR3 coding sequence is TGTGCCAGCAGCACCCGGGACACCCTTCGTTCGAACACCGGGGAGCTGTTTTTT. This encodes CASSTRDTLRSNTGELFF.

V usage is TRBV7-2 and J usage is TRBJ2-5, with a possible D match to TRBD1 (6 bases). The CDR3 runs to 11 residues. CDR1 is SGHTA and CDR2 is FQGNSA in the germline V gene. Trimming removed 5 bases from V and 14 bases from J, with 15 bases in between. The CDR3 nucleotides are TGTGCCAGCAGCCAAAACAGGGATTGTTACTTC. Translating gives CASSQNRDCYF.

This clone was seen a single time. The chain uses TRBV19 and TRBJ1-1; TRBD1 matches 7 bases. Germline V gene lookup returns CDR1 LNHDA and CDR2 SQIVND (reference sequence). The CDR3 totals 14 residues. The trim removed 5 bases at V and 11 bases at J, leaving 14 bases unmatched. The CDR3 nucleotides read TGTGCCAGTAGTCAAGGAGGAGGGGGCGCATCGGCTTTCTTT. Translated, it gives CASSQGGGGASAFF.

The chain uses TRBV29-1 and TRBJ2-7, with 9 bases identical to TRBD2. This CDR3 region has 13 residues. The ends lost 5 bases at V and 3 bases at J; junction bases unmatched: 5. CDR1 is SQVTM and CDR2 is ANQGSEA in the germline V gene. CDR3 sequence (DNA): TGCAGCGTTAAGGGCGGGGGGGACTACGAGCAGTACTTC. This encodes CSVKGGGDYEQYF.

The chain is built from TRBV6-5 and TRBJ2-3, with 10 bases matching TRBD2. V gave up 7 bases and J gave up 5 bases; unmatched junction bases: 9. The CDR3 runs 15 residues. The germline V gene has CDR1 MNHEY and CDR2 SVGAGI. The CDR3 DNA reads as TGTGCCAGCACCCAAGCGGGGGGGCAGGGAGATACGCAGTATTTT. This encodes CASTQAGGQGDTQYF.

V usage is TRBV7-9 and J usage is TRBJ1-5; D ambiguous. With 4 bases removed from V and 6 bases from J, the gap between germline ends came to 10 bases. Germline CDR1 and CDR2: SEHNR and FQNEAQ (reference sequence). CDR3 size: 13 residues. The CDR3 coding sequence is TGTGCCAGCAGCTCGGACGAGGGTCAGCCCCAGCATTTT. Translation: CASSSDEGQPQHF.

The chain combines TRBV19 with TRBJ1-4; D gene unclear. The germline gives CDR1 LNHDA, CDR2 SQIVND (reference sequence). Trimming removed 5 bases from V and 13 bases from J, with 14 bases in between. The CDR3 extends over 12 amino acids. CDR3 residues: CASSASEVILFF. CDR3 nucleotides: TGTGCCAGTAGTGCCAGTGAGGTGATACTGTTTTTT.

The chain combines TRBV15 with TRBJ2-2, with a weak D call TRBD2 (6 bases). The V end was cut by 4 bases, the J end by 2 bases, with 8 bases between. CDR3 length: 14 amino acids. Per germline, CDR1 LNHNV and CDR2 YYDKDF (reference sequence). CDR3 residues: CATSTSANTGELFF. CDR3 DNA: TGTGCCACCAGCACTAGCGCAAACACCGGGGAGCTGTTTTTT.

This chain joins TRBV5-4 and TRBJ2-2, with 7 bases identical to TRBD1. Germline V gene lookup returns CDR1 SGHNT and CDR2 YYREEE (reference sequence). This CDR3 is built from 15 residues. The junction had 9 bases not matched to a gene; V was cut back by 4 bases and J by 6 bases. The CDR3, as DNA: TGTGCCAGCAGCGGACAGGAATTAAAGGCCGGGGAGCTGTTTTTT. Translated, it gives CASSGQELKAGELFF.

CDR3 sequence: CASSQDRRDQTDTQYF. CDR3 DNA: TGCGCCAGCAGCCAAGATAGGCGGGATCAAACAGATACGCAGTATTTT. This chain joins TRBV4-3 and TRBJ2-3, with D possibly being TRBD2 (6 bases). The CDR3 length is 16 residues. Germline V gene lookup returns CDR1 LGHNA and CDR2 YSLEER. The germline V and J ends were trimmed by 0 bases and 3 bases, with 13 bases remaining between them.

The chain links TRBV7-2 to TRBJ1-6; D remains ambiguous. The CDR3 sequence is 13 residues long. V was clipped by 5 bases and J by 9 bases, with 11 bases between them. Germline V gene data show CDR1 as SGHTA and CDR2 as FQGNSA. The CDR3 coding sequence is TGTGCCAGCAGCCTTCGGCGAGGTTCACCCCTCCACTTT. Amino acid sequence: CASSLRRGSPLHF.

The chain joins TRBV5-6 to TRBJ2-7; no firm D call. The CDR3 runs to 13 residues. Germline assignment: CDR1 SGHDT and CDR2 YYEEEE. Trimming shortened V by 5 bases and J by 3 bases, and 12 bases separated the two germline ends. The CDR3 sequence is CASSIGGLYEQYF. CDR3 bases: TGTGCCAGCAGTATTGGCGGTCTCTACGAGCAGTACTTC.

This clone has just one count. This sequence joins TRBV5-8 and TRBJ1-2; D is possibly TRBD1 (6 bases). Germline V gene data show CDR1 as SGHTS and CDR2 as YDEGEE. The CDR3 is 12 amino acids. Trimming cost V 1 base and J 8 bases, with 9 bases left between them. CDR3 DNA sequence: TGTGCCAGCAGCTTGTACAGGGACGGCTACACCTTC. Translation: CASSLYRDGYTF.

The table lists this clone with a few counts. The rearrangement links TRBV7-8 to TRBJ1-2, with D unresolved. Germline CDR1 SGHVS, CDR2 FQNEAQ. The germline V and J ends were trimmed by 5 bases and 4 bases, with 11 bases remaining between them. CDR3 length: 13 residues. CDR3 in amino acids: CASSPREFYGYTF. CDR3 nucleotides: TGTGCCAGCAGCCCGCGGGAGTTCTATGGCTACACCTTC.

The chain uses TRBV5-4 and TRBJ2-1; TRBD1 matches 7 bases. The germline gives CDR1 SGHNT, CDR2 YYREEE (reference sequence). The CDR3 extends over 17 amino acids. V trimming: 2 bases; J trimming: 5 bases; junction bases outside the gene matches: 13. Here the CDR3 DNA reads TGTGCCAGCAGCTTTCCTTTTATAGGGGGCCGCGACAATGAGCAGTTCTTC. This gives the protein CASSFPFIGGRDNEQFF.

This rearrangement joins TRBV4-3 to TRBJ1-5; D is undetermined. The V gene lost 0 bases and the J gene lost 9 bases, with 12 bases spanning the gap. Germline V gene lookup returns CDR1 LGHNA and CDR2 YSLEER. This CDR3 comprises 14 residues. The CDR3 sequence is CASSQDPTGTPQHF. The CDR3 DNA is TGCGCCAGCAGCCAAGATCCCACTGGTACGCCCCAGCATTTT.

This clone was seen more than once but under ten times. The rearrangement links TRBV12-3 or TRBV12-4 to TRBJ1-1; possibly TRBD1 for D (6 bases). The CDR3 spans 13 residues. V shed 10 bases and J shed 3 bases, with 15 bases lying between them. CDR3 nucleotides: TGTGCCACCCTACCCAGGGGCTACACTGAAGCTTTCTTT. Amino acid sequence: CATLPRGYTEAFF.

The chain uses TRBV7-2 and TRBJ1-6, with 10 nucleotides matching TRBD1. CDR1 is SGHTA, CDR2 FQGNSA, per germline. CDR3 length: 15 residues. Trimming took 5 bases from V and 7 from J; bases not matched to a gene: 5. The CDR3 spells CASSLGQGKNSPLHF. The CDR3 nucleotides read TGTGCCAGCAGCCTGGGACAGGGGAAGAATTCACCCCTCCACTTT. Complete variable domain (other parts from reference TRBV7-2 and TRBJ1-6): GAGVSQSPSNKVTEKGKDVELRCDPISGHTALYWYRQSLGQGLEFLIYFQGNSAPDKSGLPSDRFSAERTGGSVSTLTIQRTQQEDSAVYLCASSLGQGKNSPLHFGNGTRLTVT.

The chain couples TRBV6-6 to TRBJ1-6, with TRBD1 identical over 11 bases. V gave up 6 bases and J gave up 8 bases; unmatched junction bases: 6. The CDR3 is made up of 15 amino acids. Germline CDR1 is MNHNY and CDR2 is SVGAGI (reference sequence). CDR3 sequence: CASSPGQGADSPLHF. DNA for the CDR3: TGTGCCAGCAGCCCCGGACAGGGGGCAGATTCACCCCTCCACTTT.

This CDR3 is CASTLGGGNTQYF. In DNA form, the CDR3 reads TGCGCCAGCACCCTGGGGGGGGGCAATACGCAGTATTTT. The chain combines TRBV5-1 with TRBJ2-3, with D possibly being TRBD2 (7 bases). Germline V CDR1 and CDR2: SGHRS, YFSETQ. V was clipped by 6 bases and J by 7 bases, with 15 bases between them. This CDR3 is 13 amino acids long.

The V and J genes are TRBV5-4 and TRBJ2-5, with 7 bases lining up with TRBD2. Trimming cost V 0 bases and J 5 bases; bases outside gene matches: 4. Germline V gives CDR1 SGHNT, CDR2 YYREEE (reference sequence). This CDR3 has 14 amino acids. The DNA for the CDR3 is TGTGCCAGCAGCTTGGATCAGGGAGGGGAGACCCAGTACTTC. It codes for CASSLDQGGETQYF.

Here the CDR3 reads CASSNSGTDRWGYGYTF. In nucleotides, the CDR3 is TGTGCCAGCAGCAACTCCGGGACAGACCGGTGGGGCTATGGCTACACCTTC. This rearrangement joins TRBV12-1 to TRBJ1-2; the table calls TRBD1, which could not be checked here. TRBV12-1 is a recognized pseudogene. The CDR3 extends over 17 amino acids.